This TCR beta chain was sequenced for a study of T-cell reconstitution after alpha-beta-depleted transplantation in children. Overall study results and limits: T-cell numbers and diversity one year post-transplant derived largely from freshly generated T cells. Where alpha-beta T cells came from about two months after transplant was reportedly several hundred expanded graft clones. From surviving recipient T cells and thymic progenitors came the high day-60 TCRbeta diversity observed in some patients.

A library of TCRbeta sequences, prepared with unique molecular identifiers, was generated. Each CDR3 protein is one row after TCRdb ran MiXCR on the PCR reads. In the table there are about 980,000 distinct CDR3 sequences, about 30% of which are singletons. A note on this clonotype: Its target is not known. The junction differs from germline at one of its ends, possibly a read error.

The receptor comes from a boy under two years old who had a stem cell transplant for SCID, so the T cells may come from the graft donor. The sequencing used PBMCs, mostly from graft donor cells, collected 360 days after TCRalphabeta/CD19-depleted stem cell transplant.

The CDR3 sequence is CASSPPPPGLAFSSGWF. The CDR3 DNA sequence: TGTGCCAGCAGCCCTCCGCCCCCGGGACTAGCATTCTCGTCGGGTTGGTTT. The chain employs TRBV7-9 and TRBJ2-1, with 9 nucleotides matching TRBD2. Germline CDR1 is SEHNR and CDR2 is FQNEAQ (reference sequence). There are 17 residues in the CDR3.